This T cell receptor (beta chain) was captured by sequencing in a study of T cells in Graves' hyperthyroidism and ophthalmopathy. Whole-study findings and limits: Median prediction lead before ophthalmopathy onset was about 6.3 months with the model. Stable hyperthyroidism and ophthalmopathy were separated using 13 V-J signatures.

With 6 bases clipped from V and 0 bases from J, the junction kept 11 bases outside the gene matches. Germline CDR1 DFQATT, CDR2 SNEGSKA (reference sequence). The CDR3 totals 16 residues. For the diagnoses, clinical symptoms, serum thyroxine and TRAb, thyroid ultrasound and orbital computed tomography were used. PBMCs were collected from a roughly 9.7 ml volume of fresh peripheral blood. On this clonotype itself: Its antigen is still unknown.

RNA transcripts provided the source from which TCR beta CDR3 regions were amplified. A first-round RT-PCR of the TCR CDR3 used the HTBI primer set. TCRdb re-called the multiplex PCR reads through MiXCR, storing one row per CDR3 protein. In the table there are about 740,000 distinct CDR3 sequences, approximately 15% of which are singletons. The chain combines TRBV20-1 with TRBJ1-5; 7 bases are a match to TRBD1. Source material: blood. This TCR was recovered from a woman between 18 and 30 years old with Graves' hyperthyroidism. The CDR3 reads CSAPGQSSYSNQPQHF. In nucleotides, the CDR3 is TGCAGTGCCCCGGGACAGTCCTCTTATAGCAATCAGCCCCAGCATTTT.